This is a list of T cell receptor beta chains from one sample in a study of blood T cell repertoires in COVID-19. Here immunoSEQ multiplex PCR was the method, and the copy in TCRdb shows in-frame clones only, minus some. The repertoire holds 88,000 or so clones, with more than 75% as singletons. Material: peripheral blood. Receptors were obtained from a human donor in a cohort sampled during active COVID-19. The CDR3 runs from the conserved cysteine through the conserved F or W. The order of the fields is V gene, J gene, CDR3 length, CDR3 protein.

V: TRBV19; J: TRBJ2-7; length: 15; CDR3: CASSTPGQPYSEQYF
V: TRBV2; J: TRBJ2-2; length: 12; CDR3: CASRRGPGELFF
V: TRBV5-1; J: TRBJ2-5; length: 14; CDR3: CASSLAVNEETQYF
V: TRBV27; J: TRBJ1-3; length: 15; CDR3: CASSLDPTGLNTIYF
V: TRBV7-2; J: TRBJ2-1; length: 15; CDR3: CASSLAGGTINEQFF
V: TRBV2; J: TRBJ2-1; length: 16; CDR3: CASSVPLAGGYNEQFF
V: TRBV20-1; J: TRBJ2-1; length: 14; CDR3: CSASLGGYNNEQFF
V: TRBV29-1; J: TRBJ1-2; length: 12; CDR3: CSVETGNYGYTF
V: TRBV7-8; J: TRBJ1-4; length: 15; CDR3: CASSDYRGDNEKLFF
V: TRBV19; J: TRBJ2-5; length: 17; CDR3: CASSKWGGGLQGETQYF
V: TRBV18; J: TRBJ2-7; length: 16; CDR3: CASSPPGSTVGGEQYF
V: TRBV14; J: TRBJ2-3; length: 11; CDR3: CASSLADTQYF
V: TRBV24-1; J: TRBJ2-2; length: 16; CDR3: CATSDSGAGRAGELFF
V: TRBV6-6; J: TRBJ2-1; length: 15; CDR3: CASSYSGSSYNEQFF
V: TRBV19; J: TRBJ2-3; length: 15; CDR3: CASSIQAGRTDTQYF
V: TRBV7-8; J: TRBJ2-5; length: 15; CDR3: CASSLVGGTKETQYF
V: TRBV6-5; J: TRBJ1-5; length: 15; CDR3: CASSYSGGEGQPQHF
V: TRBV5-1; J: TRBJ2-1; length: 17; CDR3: CASSLGLTSGGDHEQFF
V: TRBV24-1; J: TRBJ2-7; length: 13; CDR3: CATSPRGTYEQYF
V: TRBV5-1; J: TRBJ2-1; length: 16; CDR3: CASSLDGSSLYNEQFF
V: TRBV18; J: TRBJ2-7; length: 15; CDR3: CASARRTGGRDEQYF
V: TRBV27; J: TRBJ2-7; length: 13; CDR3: CASSLTVILEQYF
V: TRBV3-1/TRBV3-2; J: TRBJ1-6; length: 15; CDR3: CASSQFLGEGSPLHF
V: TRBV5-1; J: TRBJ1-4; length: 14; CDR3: CASSQDRGEEKLFF
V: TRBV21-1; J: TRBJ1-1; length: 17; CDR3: CASSKNDRVRMNTEAFF
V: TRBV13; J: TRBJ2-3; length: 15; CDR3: CASSLSGRSTDTQYF
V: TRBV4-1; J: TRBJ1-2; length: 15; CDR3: CASSQWTGMDYGYTF
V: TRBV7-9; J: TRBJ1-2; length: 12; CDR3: CASSFDLQGNTF
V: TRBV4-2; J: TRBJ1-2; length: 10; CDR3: CASSGSGYTF
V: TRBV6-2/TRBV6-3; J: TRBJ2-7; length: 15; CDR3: CASSFQPGQAYEQYF
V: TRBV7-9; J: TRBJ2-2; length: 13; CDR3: CASSLRTAGELFF
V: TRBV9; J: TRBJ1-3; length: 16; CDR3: CASSLTSDSSGNTIYF
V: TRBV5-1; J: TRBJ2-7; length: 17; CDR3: CASSWGELAGGAYEQYF
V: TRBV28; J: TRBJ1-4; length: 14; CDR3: CASSFGGINEKLFF
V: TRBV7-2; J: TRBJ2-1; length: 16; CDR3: CASSLATSGTYNEQFF
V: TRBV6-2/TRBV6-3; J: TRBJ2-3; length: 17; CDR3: CASSFHRGSGNTDTQYF
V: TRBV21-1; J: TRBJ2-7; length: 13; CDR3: CASSLAGSCEQYF
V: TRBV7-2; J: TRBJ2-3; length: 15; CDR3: CASSYSGMSTDTQYF
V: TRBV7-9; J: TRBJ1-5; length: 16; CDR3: CASSFSGGGGNQPQHF
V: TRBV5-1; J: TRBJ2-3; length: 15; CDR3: CASTPKTSSTDTQYF
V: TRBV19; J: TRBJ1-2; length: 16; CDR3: CASTARRDRGPDGYTF